What follows are 4 T cell receptor beta chains derived from one specimen sequenced in a study of graft-versus-host responses after intestinal transplantation. The table came from immunoSEQ multiplex PCR; TCRdb's copy has only in-frame clones and leaves some out. The table has around 31,000 clones, roughly four fifths seen once; the top ten hold approximately 20%. Their antigens are not known. Specimen: unstimulated CD8+ T cells sorted from spleen or lymph node cells, collected before intestinal transplant. All receptors derive from a human donor who received an intestinal transplant.

The chain couples TRBV7-8 to TRBJ1-3, with D tentatively TRBD1 (5 bases). Germline loops: CDR1 SGHVS, CDR2 FQNEAQ. Trimming removed 5 bases at V and 4 bases at J, with 12 bases between. The CDR3 totals 14 residues. The CDR3 sequence is CASSLLGPGNTIYF. The CDR3, as DNA: TGTGCCAGCAGCCTACTGGGGCCCGGAAACACCATATATTTT.

This clone has a single count. V is TRBV10-3 and J is TRBJ2-1, with TRBD1 identical over 8 bases. Trimming at V came to 2 bases and at J to 8 bases, leaving 8 bases not matched to a gene. Germline V CDR1 and CDR2: ENHRY, SYGVKD. The CDR3 sequence is 15 residues long. As DNA, the CDR3 is TGTGCCATCAGTGAGAATAGTCAGGGGGCCGATGAGCAGTTCTTC. This sequence encodes CAISENSQGADEQFF.

The chain carries TRBV14 and TRBJ2-2, with D possibly being TRBD2 (5 bases). Trimming removed 4 bases at V and 3 bases at J, with 12 bases between. Germline V CDR1 and CDR2: SGHDN, FVKESK. This CDR3 is built from 15 residues. The CDR3 spells CASSPDLSDTGELFF. The DNA for the CDR3 is TGTGCCAGCAGCCCGGACTTGTCGGACACCGGGGAGCTGTTTTTT.

CDR3 sequence reads: CASSPGHYEKLFF. CDR3 DNA sequence: TGTGCCAGCAGTCCGGGACATTATGAAAAACTGTTTTTT. The rearrangement links TRBV28 to TRBJ1-4, with a possible D match to TRBD1 (6 bases). CDR3 length: 13 amino acids. Trimming took off 5 bases at V and 6 bases at J, with 10 bases between the two ends. CDR1 is MDHEN, CDR2 SYDVKM, per germline.